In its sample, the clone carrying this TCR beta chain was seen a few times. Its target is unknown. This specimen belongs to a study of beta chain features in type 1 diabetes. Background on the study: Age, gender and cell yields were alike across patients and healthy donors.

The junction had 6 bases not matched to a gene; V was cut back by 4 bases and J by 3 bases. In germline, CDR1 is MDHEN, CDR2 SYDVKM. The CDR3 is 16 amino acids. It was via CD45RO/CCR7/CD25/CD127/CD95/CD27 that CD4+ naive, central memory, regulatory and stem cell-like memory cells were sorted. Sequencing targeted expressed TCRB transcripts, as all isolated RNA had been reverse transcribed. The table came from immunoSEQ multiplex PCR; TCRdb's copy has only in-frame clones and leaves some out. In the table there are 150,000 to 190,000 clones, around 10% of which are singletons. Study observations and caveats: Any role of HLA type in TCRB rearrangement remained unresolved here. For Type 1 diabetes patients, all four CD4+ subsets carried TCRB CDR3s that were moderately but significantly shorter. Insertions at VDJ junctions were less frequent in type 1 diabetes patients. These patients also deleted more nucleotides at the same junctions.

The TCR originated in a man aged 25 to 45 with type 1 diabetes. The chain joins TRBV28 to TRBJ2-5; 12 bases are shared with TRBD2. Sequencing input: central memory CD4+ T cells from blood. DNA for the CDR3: TGTGCCAGCAGTTCTAGCGGGAGGGGAGGAAAAGAGACCCAGTACTTC. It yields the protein CASSSSGRGGKETQYF.